The clone carrying this T cell receptor (beta chain) has ten or more counts. The data stem from a study of T-cell reconstitution after alpha-beta-depleted transplantation in children. During its preparation, the TCRbeta library received unique molecular identifiers. TCRdb re-derived calls from the PCR reads in MiXCR, one entry per CDR3 protein. This table has approximately 390,000 distinct CDR3 sequences, approximately 10% appearing once. Germline CDR1 reads MNHEY; CDR2 reads SMNVEV (reference sequence). The CDR3 length is 14 residues. V lost 7 bases, J lost 6 bases, and 16 bases lay in between. The chain uses TRBV27 and TRBJ2-1, with a possible D match to TRBD1 (6 bases). This clonotype originated in a human donor who donated a stem cell graft to a child with acute myeloid leukemia. Source: PBMCs from the stem cell graft donor, taken from the stem cell graft. CDR3 in DNA: TGTGCCAGCACCAAAGGGGGATCGCTCAATGAGCAGTTCTTC. Translation gives CASTKGGSLNEQFF.